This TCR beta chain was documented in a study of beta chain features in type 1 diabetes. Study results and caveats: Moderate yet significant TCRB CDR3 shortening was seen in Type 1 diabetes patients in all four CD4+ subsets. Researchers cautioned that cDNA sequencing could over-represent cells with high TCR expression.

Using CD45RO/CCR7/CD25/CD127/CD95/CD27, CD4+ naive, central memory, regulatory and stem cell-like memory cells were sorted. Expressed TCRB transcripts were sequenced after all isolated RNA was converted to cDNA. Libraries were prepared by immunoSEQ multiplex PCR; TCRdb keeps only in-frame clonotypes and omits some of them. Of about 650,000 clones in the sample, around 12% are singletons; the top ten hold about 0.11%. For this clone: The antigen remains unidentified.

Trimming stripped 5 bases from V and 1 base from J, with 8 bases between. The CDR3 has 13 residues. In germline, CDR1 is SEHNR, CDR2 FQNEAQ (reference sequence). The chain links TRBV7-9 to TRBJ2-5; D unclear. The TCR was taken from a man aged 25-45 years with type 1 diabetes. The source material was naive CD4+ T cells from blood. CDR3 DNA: TGTGCCAGCAGCCCCAACGCCCAAGAGACCCAGTACTTC. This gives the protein CASSPNAQETQYF. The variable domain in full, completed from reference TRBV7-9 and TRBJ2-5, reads DTGVSQNPRHKITKRGQNVTFRCDPISEHNRLYWYRQTLGQGPEFLTYFQNEAQLEKSRLLSDRFSAERPKGSFSTLEIQRTEQGDSAMYLCASSPNAQETQYFGPGTRLLVL.